One and the same sample provided the 28 T cell receptor beta chains below, sequenced in a study of blood T cell repertoires in COVID-19. Assay used: immunoSEQ multiplex PCR; TCRdb lists only in-frame clones, some missing. The sample holds some 110,000 clones; under 80% are singletons and the top ten take around 2.5%. The sample taken for sequencing was peripheral blood. Receptor source: a man aged 45 to 65 with acute or convalescent COVID-19.

The V and J genes are TRBV6-5 and TRBJ2-5; a weak D match, TRBD1 (6 bases). CDR1 and CDR2 (germline): MNHEY, SVGAGI. V shed 6 bases and J shed 3 bases, with 17 bases lying between them. This CDR3 contains 15 residues. CDR3 nucleotide sequence: TGTGCCAGCAGGGCCCAGGGGTCGGTCGAAGAGACCCAGTACTTC. Encoded protein: CASRAQGSVEETQYF.

V and J are TRBV5-4 and TRBJ2-2; the match to TRBD1 covers 8 bases. CDR3 length: 16 amino acids. The J segment lost 4 bases and the V segment lost 2 bases, leaving 7 bases of the junction unmatched. Germline V gene sequence: CDR1 SGHNT, CDR2 YYREEE (reference sequence). The CDR3 region is CASSFPDRGGTGELFF. The CDR3 DNA sequence: TGTGCCAGCAGCTTTCCAGACAGGGGTGGCACCGGGGAGCTGTTTTTT.

This chain joins TRBV20-1 and TRBJ2-4; tentative D call: TRBD2 (5 bases). The germline CDR1 and CDR2 sequences are DFQATT and SNEGSKA (reference sequence). This CDR3 contains 11 residues. Deletions cut 5 bases from V and 5 bases from J, with 7 bases between. The CDR3 loop is CSAPRENIQYF. The CDR3 nucleotides are TGCAGTGCTCCGAGGGAAAACATTCAGTACTTC.

The chain uses TRBV5-1 and TRBJ1-1; no firm D call. The germline V gene encodes CDR1 SGHRS and CDR2 YFSETQ. The V gene lost 0 bases and the J gene lost 5 bases, with 11 bases spanning the gap. The CDR3 totals 14 residues. The CDR3 nucleotides are TGCGCCAGCAGCTTGGCTCGGGGTGAAACTGAAGCTTTCTTT. It yields the protein CASSLARGETEAFF.

The chain carries TRBV18 and TRBJ1-6; 11 bases agree with TRBD1. V shed 3 bases and J 8 bases; nucleotides not matched to a gene: 9. CDR3 length: 17 amino acids. Germline V CDR1 and CDR2: KGHSH, LQKENI. CDR3 protein: CASSPTGTGGNYSPLHF. Here the CDR3 DNA reads TGTGCCAGCTCACCGACCGGGACAGGGGGGAATTATTCACCCCTCCACTTT.

This clone was picked up one time. The chain links TRBV19 to TRBJ2-1; possible D gene TRBD2, 5 bases. This CDR3 has 14 amino acids. V gave up 6 bases and J gave up 0 bases, with 9 bases separating them. The germline CDR1 and CDR2 sequences are LNHDA and SQIVND (reference sequence). The CDR3 is CASSGTSSYNEQFF. The CDR3 DNA is TGTGCCAGTAGCGGTACTAGCTCCTACAATGAGCAGTTCTTC.

The CDR3, as DNA: TGTGCCAGCAGCTACCGACAGGGCGCCGGCTCTGGAAACACCATATATTTT. The encoded protein is CASSYRQGAGSGNTIYF. V and J are TRBV7-8 and TRBJ1-3, with TRBD1 identical over 7 bases. The CDR3 sequence is 17 residues long. Germline V CDR1 and CDR2: SGHVS, FQNEAQ. V was pared by 4 bases and J by 0 bases, with 9 bases of the junction left unmatched.

The chain is built from TRBV12-3 or TRBV12-4 and TRBJ1-1; D is perhaps TRBD1 (6 bases). Between the trimmed V and J ends, which lost 6 bases and 3 bases, there was a span of 11 bases. The CDR3 is made up of 13 amino acids. This CDR3 is CASRKNRDTEAFF. The DNA of the CDR3 is TGTGCCAGCAGGAAGAACAGGGACACTGAAGCTTTCTTT.

This clone was counted a single time. The genes are TRBV5-6 and TRBJ2-1; D not certain. The V end lost 0 bases, the J end lost 7 bases, and 14 bases lay between the germline ends. Germline loops: CDR1 SGHDT, CDR2 YYEEEE. This CDR3 is built from 15 residues. The CDR3 nucleotides read TGTGCCAGCAGCTTGGGCCCGTCTAGTCGGAATGAGCAGTTCTTC. Amino acid sequence: CASSLGPSSRNEQFF.

This clone was detected a few times. The chain employs TRBV2 and TRBJ2-6; D remains ambiguous. Trimming shortened V by 7 bases and J by 1 base, and 8 bases separated the two germline ends. There are 14 residues in the CDR3. From germline, CDR1 is SNHLY and CDR2 FYNNEI. CDR3 DNA: TGTGCCAGCATGGTACAGTCTGGGGCCAACGTCCTGACTTTC. Amino acid sequence: CASMVQSGANVLTF.

V is TRBV30 and J is TRBJ2-4; D is possibly TRBD1 (5 bases). CDR1 and CDR2 (germline): GTSNPN, SVGIG (reference sequence). Trimming shortened V by 1 base and J by 8 bases, and 12 bases separated the two germline ends. The CDR3 sequence is 13 residues long. The CDR3 DNA sequence: TGTGCCTGGAGTGGGGGCTCCGACGACATTCAGTACTTC. Its protein product is CAWSGGSDDIQYF.

This chain links TRBV27 with TRBJ2-2; TRBD1 matches at 8 bases. The CDR3 has 14 residues. J was trimmed by 0 bases and V by 10 bases; bases with no gene match: 4. In germline, CDR1 is MNHEY, CDR2 SMNVEV (reference sequence). As DNA, the CDR3 is TGTGCCACTAGACAGGGGACGAACACCGGGGAGCTGTTTTTT. Translated: CATRQGTNTGELFF.

The chain uses TRBV13 and TRBJ2-7, with D uncertain. The CDR3 runs 14 residues. Per the germline V gene, CDR1 is PRHDT and CDR2 is FYEKMQ (reference sequence). Trimming took 4 bases from V and 6 from J, leaving 16 bases between them. The CDR3 DNA sequence: TGTGCCAGCAGCTCACCTAATGAAGCCTTCGAGCAGTACTTC. Its translation: CASSSPNEAFEQYF.

This rearrangement joins TRBV10-3 to TRBJ1-4; no reliable D call. The CDR3 is made up of 14 amino acids. The germline gives CDR1 ENHRY, CDR2 SYGVKD. Trimming pared 1 base from V and 8 bases from J, leaving 11 bases between. CDR3 amino acids: CAISEFGVREKLFF. CDR3 coding DNA: TGTGCCATCAGTGAGTTTGGTGTGAGGGAAAAACTGTTTTTT.

The CDR3 bases are TGCGCCAGCAGCTTCGGACTAGACATATACACAGATACGCAGTATTTT. The encoded protein is CASSFGLDIYTDTQYF. The V gene is TRBV5-1, the J gene TRBJ2-3; 7 bases align to TRBD2. This CDR3 is built from 16 residues. CDR1 is SGHRS, CDR2 YFSETQ, per germline. The trim removed 2 bases at V and 2 bases at J, leaving 8 bases unmatched. The full variable domain, rest sourced from reference TRBV5-1 and TRBJ2-3, is KAGVTQTPRYLIKTRGQQVTLSCSPISGHRSVSWYQQTPGQGLQFLFEYFSETQRNKGNFPGRFSGRQFSNSRSEMNVSTLELGDSALYLCASSFGLDIYTDTQYFGPGTRLTVL.

This clone was picked up one time. The J gene is TRBJ2-1, the V gene TRBV5-1; 9 bases are shared with TRBD1. V was pared by 9 bases and J by 4 bases, with 17 bases of the junction left unmatched. CDR1 and CDR2 from the germline V gene are SGHRS and YFSETQ. The CDR3 runs to 17 residues. The CDR3 coding sequence is TGCGCCATCAATACCCGGGACAGGGCCTCGTTTTACAATGAGCAGTTCTTC. This sequence encodes CAINTRDRASFYNEQFF.

Details on this clone: Other DNA sequences within the sample encode an identical CDR3. CDR3 in DNA: TGTGCCAGTCATAGCTCTGGAAACACCATATATTTT. Translating gives CASHSSGNTIYF. The chain couples TRBV6-5 to TRBJ1-3; D gene unclear. V shed 9 bases and J shed 0 bases, with 6 bases lying between them. Germline loops: CDR1 MNHEY, CDR2 SVGAGI. The CDR3 consists of 12 residues.

This clone was recorded only once. The V and J genes are TRBV19 and TRBJ2-2; possibly TRBD2 for D (7 bases). Looked up from germline, CDR1 is LNHDA and CDR2 is SQIVND (reference sequence). Trimming left V 3 bases short and J 7 bases short, with 15 bases between. The CDR3 contains 15 residues. CDR3 DNA: TGTGCCAGTAGTATTATGGGGGGGCGGCACGGGGAGCTGTTTTTT. Translation: CASSIMGGRHGELFF. Full variable domain (missing parts from reference TRBV19 and TRBJ2-2): DGGITQSPKYLFRKEGQNVTLSCEQNLNHDAMYWYRQDPGQGLRLIYYSQIVNDFQKGDIAEGYSVSREKKESFPLTVTSAQKNPTAFYLCASSIMGGRHGELFFGEGSRLTVL.

The chain employs TRBV7-9 and TRBJ1-5; 10 nucleotides match TRBD1. Germline V gene lookup returns CDR1 SEHNR and CDR2 FQNEAQ (reference sequence). This CDR3 has 16 residues. V lost 5 bases and J lost 3; bases outside the gene matches: 7. The CDR3 here is CASSPGTGVDNQPQHF. In DNA, the CDR3 is TGTGCCAGCAGCCCCGGGACAGGGGTGGACAATCAGCCCCAGCATTTT.

DNA for the CDR3: TGTGCCAGCAGTCGTGACAGGGACGAAAAACTGTTTTTT. It specifies CASSRDRDEKLFF. The V call is TRBV6-5, the J call TRBJ1-4, with 7 bases that match TRBD1. The CDR3 is 13 amino acids. V shed 5 bases and J 8 bases; nucleotides not matched to a gene: 5. CDR1 is MNHEY, CDR2 SVGAGI, per germline.

This clone was found a few times. This sequence joins TRBV5-5 and TRBJ2-5; 13 bases line up with TRBD2. CDR1 is SGHKS, CDR2 YYEKEE, per germline (reference sequence). With V trimmed by 3 bases and J by 2 bases, 1 base remained unmatched. The CDR3 has 15 residues. CDR3 nucleotides: TGTGCCAGCAGCTCGACTAGCGGGGGGCAAGAGACCCAGTACTTC. It codes for CASSSTSGGQETQYF.

The chain uses TRBV3-1 (or the pseudogene TRBV3-2) and TRBJ1-1, with TRBD1 matching 7 bases. Per germline, CDR1 LGHDT and CDR2 YNNKEL (reference sequence). V trimming: 1 base; J trimming: 8 bases; junction bases outside the gene matches: 7. This CDR3 region has 14 residues. CDR3 region: CASSQGWTGSEAFF. In DNA form, the CDR3 reads TGTGCCAGCAGCCAAGGATGGACAGGTTCCGAAGCTTTCTTT.

The V call is TRBV6-6, the J call TRBJ2-2; D is perhaps TRBD1 (6 bases). V lost 11 bases and J 6 bases, leaving 16 bases between the germline ends. The CDR3 runs 13 residues. In germline, CDR1 is MNHNY, CDR2 SVGAGI (reference sequence). This chain's CDR3 is CAVEQGPPGELFF. The CDR3 DNA reads TGTGCCGTCGAACAGGGCCCTCCCGGGGAGCTGTTTTTT.

This chain joins TRBV5-8 and TRBJ1-1; D is possibly TRBD1 (6 bases). The CDR3 loop spans 15 amino acids. Germline CDR1 SGHTS, CDR2 YDEGEE. V was pared by 4 bases and J by 0 bases, with 13 bases between. The CDR3 protein is CASSTGKRMNTEAFF. The CDR3 coding sequence is TGTGCCAGCAGCACAGGGAAGAGGATGAACACTGAAGCTTTCTTT.

The chain joins TRBV18 to TRBJ2-5; the D gene is possibly TRBD1 (5 bases). Trimming cost V 6 bases and J 5 bases, with 7 bases left between them. The germline gives CDR1 KGHSH, CDR2 LQKENI. CDR3 size: 11 residues. The CDR3 reads CASSSGETQYF. CDR3 DNA sequence: TGTGCCAGCTCCTCAGGGGAGACCCAGTACTTC.

The chain combines TRBV29-1 with TRBJ1-2; D is unclear. Germline V CDR1 and CDR2: SQVTM, ANQGSEA. Trimming removed 3 bases at V and 6 bases at J, with 11 bases between. The CDR3 totals 12 residues. DNA for the CDR3: TGCAGCGTTGATCTGCGAGGGAATGGCTACACCTTC. Amino acids: CSVDLRGNGYTF.

The rearrangement uses TRBV5-4 and TRBJ2-7; no clear D. The CDR3 consists of 16 residues. V was trimmed by 4 bases and J by 5 bases, leaving 22 bases between them. CDR1 and CDR2 (germline): SGHNT, YYREEE (reference sequence). The CDR3 spells CASSPRPDTLPHEQYF. The CDR3 DNA sequence: TGTGCCAGCAGCCCTAGGCCGGATACTTTACCCCACGAGCAGTACTTC.

The chain carries TRBV2 and TRBJ2-7, with TRBD2 matching 7 bases. This CDR3 has 13 amino acids. Germline V gene lookup returns CDR1 SNHLY and CDR2 FYNNEI. The junction had 4 bases not matched to a gene; V was cut back by 6 bases and J by 2 bases. Written as DNA, the CDR3 is TGTGCCAGCAGCAACGGGAGGACCTACGAGCAGTACTTC. Amino acids: CASSNGRTYEQYF.